A selection of T cell receptor beta chains follows, all from one sample in a study of T cells in Graves' hyperthyroidism and ophthalmopathy. TCRdb re-derived calls from the multiplex PCR reads in MiXCR, one entry per CDR3 protein. This table holds about 700,000 distinct CDR3 sequences, 13% to 15% found once. Sequences were obtained from blood. The receptor source for this set is a woman aged 18-35 years with Graves' hyperthyroidism. The CDR3 runs from the conserved cysteine through the conserved F or W. A D gene is named only where the DNA matches it firmly. Clone sizes are given selectively: once, few, many, or a class where the clone is expanded.

abundance: few; len: 16; v_gene: TRBV11-3; j_gene: TRBJ2-1; d_gene: TRBD2; CDR3aa: CASSLEGGRAWNEQFF; CDR3nt: TGTGCCAGCAGCTTAGAAGGCGGGAGGGCCTGGAATGAGCAGTTCTTC
abundance: many; len: 14; v_gene: TRBV7-3; j_gene: TRBJ2-3; d_gene: -; CDR3aa: CASSLGIHTDTQYF; CDR3nt: TGTGCCAGCAGCTTAGGTATTCACACAGATACGCAGTATTTT
abundance: many; len: 17; v_gene: TRBV6-2/TRBV6-3; j_gene: TRBJ2-7; d_gene: TRBD2; CDR3aa: CASSYVWREGRSYEQYF; CDR3nt: TGTGCCAGCAGTTACGTTTGGCGGGAGGGCCGGTCCTACGAGCAGTACTTC
abundance: many; len: 14; v_gene: TRBV11-3; j_gene: TRBJ2-1; d_gene: -; CDR3aa: CASSIRDGYNEQFF; CDR3nt: TGTGCCAGCAGCATCCGGGACGGATACAATGAGCAGTTCTTC
abundance: -; len: 16; v_gene: TRBV5-1; j_gene: TRBJ2-2; d_gene: -; CDR3aa: CASSLNANSNTGELFF; CDR3nt: TGCGCCAGCAGCTTGAACGCGAACTCGAACACCGGGGAGCTGTTTTTT
abundance: few; len: 19; v_gene: TRBV11-2; j_gene: TRBJ2-1; d_gene: TRBD2; CDR3aa: CASSLGLAGGERAYNEQFF; CDR3nt: TGTGCCAGCAGCTTGGGACTAGCGGGAGGGGAACGAGCCTACAATGAGCAGTTCTTC
abundance: -; len: 14; v_gene: TRBV4-1; j_gene: TRBJ2-1; d_gene: -; CDR3aa: CASSRESPLDGQFF; CDR3nt: TGCGCCAGCAGCCGAGAGTCTCCACTTGATGGGCAGTTCTTC
abundance: -; len: 16; v_gene: TRBV18; j_gene: TRBJ2-1; d_gene: -; CDR3aa: CASSPRRWQGGNEQFF; CDR3nt: TGTGCCAGCTCACCACGTCGCTGGCAGGGTGGAAATGAGCAGTTCTTC
abundance: few; len: 15; v_gene: TRBV20-1; j_gene: TRBJ2-1; d_gene: -; CDR3aa: CSALGDLARLNGQFF; CDR3nt: TGCAGTGCCCTCGGGGACCTTGCCCGCCTCAATGGGCAGTTCTTC
abundance: -; len: 15; v_gene: TRBV30; j_gene: TRBJ2-1; d_gene: TRBD2; CDR3aa: CAWSLASGIYNEQFF; CDR3nt: TGTGCCTGGAGTTTAGCTAGCGGGATCTACAATGAGCAGTTCTTC
abundance: few; len: 12; v_gene: TRBV2; j_gene: TRBJ2-7; d_gene: -; CDR3aa: CASSVTLYEQYF; CDR3nt: TGTGCCAGCAGTGTAACCCTCTACGAGCAGTACTTC
abundance: many; len: 12; v_gene: TRBV30; j_gene: TRBJ2-2; d_gene: -; CDR3aa: CAWSAFTGELFF; CDR3nt: TGTGCCTGGAGTGCTTTCACCGGGGAGCTGTTTTTT
abundance: many; len: 14; v_gene: TRBV28; j_gene: TRBJ2-7; d_gene: -; CDR3aa: CASSSRTGVSEQYF; CDR3nt: TGTGCCAGCAGTTCCCGGACTGGCGTAAGCGAGCAGTACTTC
abundance: few; len: 16; v_gene: TRBV6-2/TRBV6-3; j_gene: TRBJ2-6; d_gene: -; CDR3aa: CASNPGGFSGANVLTF; CDR3nt: TGTGCCAGCAACCCCGGTGGATTCTCTGGGGCCAACGTCCTGACTTTC
abundance: many; len: 17; v_gene: TRBV11-2; j_gene: TRBJ2-1; d_gene: TRBD2; CDR3aa: CASSLAPLASGRYEQFF; CDR3nt: TGTGCCAGCAGCTTAGCACCCTTGGCTAGCGGGAGGTACGAGCAGTTCTTC
abundance: many; len: 15; v_gene: TRBV6-1; j_gene: TRBJ2-1; d_gene: TRBD2; CDR3aa: CASSFIAGGNNEQFF; CDR3nt: TGTGCCAGCAGTTTCATAGCGGGCGGTAACAATGAGCAGTTCTTC
abundance: -; len: 16; v_gene: TRBV6-2/TRBV6-3; j_gene: TRBJ2-7; d_gene: -; CDR3aa: CASRTQQGSLFYEQYF; CDR3nt: TGTGCCAGCAGGACCCAACAGGGATCCCTCTTCTACGAGCAGTACTTC
abundance: many; len: 13; v_gene: TRBV18; j_gene: TRBJ2-3; d_gene: -; CDR3aa: CASSPTDPDTQYF; CDR3nt: TGTGCCAGCTCACCTACGGACCCAGATACGCAGTATTTT
abundance: many; len: 14; v_gene: TRBV29-1; j_gene: TRBJ1-2; d_gene: TRBD1; CDR3aa: CSTLARGRYYGYTF; CDR3nt: TGCAGCACACTAGCCAGGGGGCGGTACTATGGCTACACCTTC
abundance: few; len: 16; v_gene: TRBV29-1; j_gene: TRBJ2-2; d_gene: TRBD1; CDR3aa: CSFRRLGQGGTGELFF; CDR3nt: TGCAGCTTCAGAAGGTTGGGACAGGGAGGTACCGGGGAGCTGTTTTTT
abundance: -; len: 17; v_gene: TRBV7-9; j_gene: TRBJ2-5; d_gene: TRBD2; CDR3aa: CASSLGLAGELVETQYF; CDR3nt: TGTGCCAGCAGCCTAGGACTAGCGGGAGAATTAGTGGAGACCCAGTACTTC
abundance: many; len: 17; v_gene: TRBV7-9; j_gene: TRBJ2-3; d_gene: TRBD2; CDR3aa: CASSRGLAGGRADTQYF; CDR3nt: TGTGCCAGCAGCCGGGGACTAGCGGGAGGAAGGGCAGATACGCAGTATTTT
abundance: many; len: 18; v_gene: TRBV24-1; j_gene: TRBJ2-1; d_gene: TRBD2; CDR3aa: CATSDPTSGASPYNEQFF; CDR3nt: TGTGCCACCAGTGACCCGACTAGCGGGGCCAGCCCCTACAATGAGCAGTTCTTC
abundance: -; len: 17; v_gene: TRBV4-3; j_gene: TRBJ2-3; d_gene: TRBD1; CDR3aa: CASSQENRGPSTDTQYF; CDR3nt: TGCGCCAGCAGCCAAGAGAACAGGGGGCCTAGCACAGATACGCAGTATTTT
abundance: few; len: 15; v_gene: TRBV29-1; j_gene: TRBJ2-3; d_gene: TRBD2; CDR3aa: CSGVPAGVYTDTQYF; CDR3nt: TGCAGTGGGGTGCCAGCGGGAGTTTACACAGATACGCAGTATTTT
abundance: many; len: 14; v_gene: TRBV24-1; j_gene: TRBJ2-7; d_gene: -; CDR3aa: CATSDPRRVLVQYF; CDR3nt: TGTGCCACCAGTGATCCCCGTAGGGTTTTAGTGCAGTACTTC
abundance: -; len: 14; v_gene: TRBV20-1; j_gene: TRBJ1-2; d_gene: -; CDR3aa: CSAKTTFAYYGYTF; CDR3nt: TGCAGTGCGAAGACTACCTTTGCCTACTATGGCTACACCTTC
abundance: many; len: 17; v_gene: TRBV28; j_gene: TRBJ2-1; d_gene: -; CDR3aa: CASSLSSGDRWANEQFF; CDR3nt: TGTGCCAGCAGTTTAAGCTCGGGGGACCGATGGGCCAATGAGCAGTTCTTC
abundance: many; len: 14; v_gene: TRBV19; j_gene: TRBJ1-6; d_gene: TRBD1; CDR3aa: CASSGQGYNSPLHF; CDR3nt: TGCGCCAGCAGCGGACAGGGGTATAATTCACCCCTCCACTTT
abundance: many; len: 11; v_gene: TRBV2; j_gene: TRBJ2-7; d_gene: -; CDR3aa: CASSDFYEQYF; CDR3nt: TGTGCCAGCAGTGACTTCTACGAGCAGTACTTC
abundance: few; len: 15; v_gene: TRBV19; j_gene: TRBJ2-7; d_gene: -; CDR3aa: CASSRVGESLDEQYF; CDR3nt: TGTGCCAGTAGTCGGGTTGGGGAGTCGCTAGACGAGCAGTACTTC
abundance: many; len: 17; v_gene: TRBV27; j_gene: TRBJ2-7; d_gene: -; CDR3aa: CASTPLGQTGLIGEQYF; CDR3nt: TGTGCCAGCACCCCACTAGGACAAACAGGATTGATCGGTGAGCAGTACTTC
abundance: few; len: 13; v_gene: TRBV2; j_gene: TRBJ2-5; d_gene: -; CDR3aa: CASSNKGVGTQYF; CDR3nt: TGTGCCAGCAGTAATAAAGGGGTGGGGACCCAGTACTTC
abundance: many; len: 14; v_gene: TRBV7-8; j_gene: TRBJ2-7; d_gene: -; CDR3aa: CASSLDAGGYEQYF; CDR3nt: TGTGCCAGCAGCTTAGACGCAGGAGGCTACGAGCAGTACTTC
abundance: many; len: 15; v_gene: TRBV7-2; j_gene: TRBJ2-3; d_gene: TRBD2; CDR3aa: CASSLVGGRTDTQYF; CDR3nt: TGTGCCAGCAGCTTAGTGGGCGGGAGGACAGATACGCAGTATTTT
abundance: -; len: 13; v_gene: TRBV20-1; j_gene: TRBJ1-2; d_gene: -; CDR3aa: CSASPGDSFGYTF; CDR3nt: TGCAGTGCTAGTCCAGGGGATTCTTTTGGCTACACCTTC
abundance: many; len: 13; v_gene: TRBV15; j_gene: TRBJ1-1; d_gene: -; CDR3aa: CATSRDESTEAFF; CDR3nt: TGTGCCACCAGCAGAGATGAGTCCACTGAAGCTTTCTTT
abundance: many; len: 15; v_gene: TRBV10-3; j_gene: TRBJ2-7; d_gene: -; CDR3aa: CAISESLPPTDEQYF; CDR3nt: TGTGCCATCAGTGAGTCCCTACCGCCGACGGACGAGCAGTACTTC
abundance: -; len: 14; v_gene: TRBV27; j_gene: TRBJ1-1; d_gene: -; CDR3aa: CASIADRMNTEAFF; CDR3nt: TGTGCCAGCATCGCTGACAGGATGAACACTGAAGCTTTCTTT
abundance: many; len: 16; v_gene: TRBV18; j_gene: TRBJ2-1; d_gene: TRBD2; CDR3aa: CASTIRAGETYNEQFF; CDR3nt: TGTGCCAGTACGATCAGGGCGGGAGAGACCTACAATGAGCAGTTCTTC
abundance: few; len: 17; v_gene: TRBV24-1; j_gene: TRBJ2-1; d_gene: -; CDR3aa: CATSDFWGANREAEQFF; CDR3nt: TGTGCCACCAGTGATTTCTGGGGGGCGAACCGGGAGGCTGAGCAGTTCTTC